This TCR beta chain originates from a study of blood T cell repertoires in COVID-19. V lost 3 bases, J lost 13 bases, and 5 bases stayed unmatched. CDR1 is SNHLY, CDR2 FYNNEI, per germline. CDR3 length: 11 residues. Produced via immunoSEQ multiplex PCR; TCRdb's table is partial and in-frame only. Of about 400,000 clones listed, about 90% are singletons. This chain joins TRBV2 and TRBJ1-2; 7 nucleotides match TRBD1. The sample taken for sequencing was peripheral blood. The receptor's source is a man aged 40-49 years with acute or convalescent COVID-19. CDR3 coding DNA: TGTGCCAGCAGTGAGACAGGGATTATCACCTTC. Encoded protein: CASSETGIITF.